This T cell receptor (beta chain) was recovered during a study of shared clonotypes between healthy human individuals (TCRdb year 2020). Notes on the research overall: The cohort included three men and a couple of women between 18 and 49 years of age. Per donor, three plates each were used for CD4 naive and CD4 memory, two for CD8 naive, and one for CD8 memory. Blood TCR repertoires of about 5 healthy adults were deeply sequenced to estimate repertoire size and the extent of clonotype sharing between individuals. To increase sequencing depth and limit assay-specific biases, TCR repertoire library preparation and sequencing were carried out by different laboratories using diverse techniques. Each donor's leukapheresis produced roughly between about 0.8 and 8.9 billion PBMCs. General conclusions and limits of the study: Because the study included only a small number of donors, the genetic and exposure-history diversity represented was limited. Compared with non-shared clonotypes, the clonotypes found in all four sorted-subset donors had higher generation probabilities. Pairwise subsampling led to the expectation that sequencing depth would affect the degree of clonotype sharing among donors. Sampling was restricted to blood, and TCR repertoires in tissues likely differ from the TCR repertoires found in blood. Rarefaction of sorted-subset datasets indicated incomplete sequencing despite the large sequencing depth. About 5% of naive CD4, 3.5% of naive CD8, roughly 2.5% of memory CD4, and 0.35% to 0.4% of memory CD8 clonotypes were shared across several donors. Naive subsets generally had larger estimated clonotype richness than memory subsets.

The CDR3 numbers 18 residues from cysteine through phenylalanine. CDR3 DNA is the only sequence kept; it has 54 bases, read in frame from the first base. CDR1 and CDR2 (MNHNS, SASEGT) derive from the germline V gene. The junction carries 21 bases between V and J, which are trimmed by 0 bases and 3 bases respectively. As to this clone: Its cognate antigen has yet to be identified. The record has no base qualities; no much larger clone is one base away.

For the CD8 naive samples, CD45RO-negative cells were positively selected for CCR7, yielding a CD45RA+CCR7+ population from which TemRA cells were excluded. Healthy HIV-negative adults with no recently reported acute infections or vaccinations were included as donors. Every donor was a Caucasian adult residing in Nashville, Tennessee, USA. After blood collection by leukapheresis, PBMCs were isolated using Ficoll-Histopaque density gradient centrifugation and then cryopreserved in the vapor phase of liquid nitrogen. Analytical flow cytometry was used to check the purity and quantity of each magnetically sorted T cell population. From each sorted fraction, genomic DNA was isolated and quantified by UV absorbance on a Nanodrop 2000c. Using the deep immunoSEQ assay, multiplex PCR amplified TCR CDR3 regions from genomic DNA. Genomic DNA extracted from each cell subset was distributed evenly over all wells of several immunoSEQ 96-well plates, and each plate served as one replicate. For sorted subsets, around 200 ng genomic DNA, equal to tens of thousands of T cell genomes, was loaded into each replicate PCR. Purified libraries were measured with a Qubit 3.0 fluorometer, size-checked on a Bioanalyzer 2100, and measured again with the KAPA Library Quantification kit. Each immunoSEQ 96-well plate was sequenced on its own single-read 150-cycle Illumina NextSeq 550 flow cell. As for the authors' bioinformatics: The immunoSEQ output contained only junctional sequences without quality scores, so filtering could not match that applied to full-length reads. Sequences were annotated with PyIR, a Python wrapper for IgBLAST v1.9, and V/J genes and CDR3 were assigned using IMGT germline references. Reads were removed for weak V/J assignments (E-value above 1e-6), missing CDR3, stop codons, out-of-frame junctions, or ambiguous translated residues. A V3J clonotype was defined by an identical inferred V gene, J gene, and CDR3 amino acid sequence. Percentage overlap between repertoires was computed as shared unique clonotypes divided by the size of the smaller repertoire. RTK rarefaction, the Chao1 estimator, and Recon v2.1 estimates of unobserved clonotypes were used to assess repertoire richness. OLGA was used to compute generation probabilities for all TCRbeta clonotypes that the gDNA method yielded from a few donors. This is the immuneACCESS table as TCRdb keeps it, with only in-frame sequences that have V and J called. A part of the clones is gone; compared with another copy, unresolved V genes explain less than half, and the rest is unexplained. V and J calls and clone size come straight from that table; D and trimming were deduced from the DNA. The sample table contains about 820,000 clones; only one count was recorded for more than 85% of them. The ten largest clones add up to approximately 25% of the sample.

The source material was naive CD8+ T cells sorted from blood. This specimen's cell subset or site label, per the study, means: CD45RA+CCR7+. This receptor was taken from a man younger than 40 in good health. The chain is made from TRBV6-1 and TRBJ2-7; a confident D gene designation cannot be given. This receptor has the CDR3 CASSEASSGYDVIYEQYF. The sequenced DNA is TGTGCCAGCAGTGAAGCGAGTTCCGGTTATGATGTTATCTACGAGCAGTACTTC.